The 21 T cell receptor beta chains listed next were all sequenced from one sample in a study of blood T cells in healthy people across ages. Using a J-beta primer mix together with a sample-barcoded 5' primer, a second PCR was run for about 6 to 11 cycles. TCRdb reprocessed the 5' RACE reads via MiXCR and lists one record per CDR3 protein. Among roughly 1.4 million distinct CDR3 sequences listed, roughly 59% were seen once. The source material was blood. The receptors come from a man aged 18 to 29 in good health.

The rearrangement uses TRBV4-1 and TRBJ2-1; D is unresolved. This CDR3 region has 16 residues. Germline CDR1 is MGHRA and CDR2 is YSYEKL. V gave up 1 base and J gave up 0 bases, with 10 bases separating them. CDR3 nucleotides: TGCGCCAGCAGCCAAGTGCCCAGGAGCTCCTACAATGAGCAGTTCTTC. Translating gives CASSQVPRSSYNEQFF.

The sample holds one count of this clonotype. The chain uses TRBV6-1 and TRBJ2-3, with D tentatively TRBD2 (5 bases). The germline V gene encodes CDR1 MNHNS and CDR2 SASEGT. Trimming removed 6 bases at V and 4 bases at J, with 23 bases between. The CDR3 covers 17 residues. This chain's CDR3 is CASRASQRGGSPDTQYF. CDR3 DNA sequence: TGTGCCAGCAGGGCCTCACAAAGAGGAGGCAGCCCAGATACGCAGTATTTT.

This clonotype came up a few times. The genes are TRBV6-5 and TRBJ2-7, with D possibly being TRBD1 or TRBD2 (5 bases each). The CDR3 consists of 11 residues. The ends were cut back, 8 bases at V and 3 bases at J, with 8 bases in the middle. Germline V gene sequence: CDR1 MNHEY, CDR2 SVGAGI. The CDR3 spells CASGTNYEQYF. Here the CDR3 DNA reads TGTGCCAGCGGGACGAACTACGAGCAGTACTTC.

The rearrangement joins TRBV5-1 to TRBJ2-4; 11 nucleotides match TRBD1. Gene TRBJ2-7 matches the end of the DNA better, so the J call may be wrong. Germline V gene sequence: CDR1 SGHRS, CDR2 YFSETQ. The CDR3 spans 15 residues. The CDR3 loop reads CASSFRGQGAYEQYF. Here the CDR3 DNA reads TGCGCCAGCAGCTTCCGCGGACAGGGGGCTTACGAGCAGTACTTC.

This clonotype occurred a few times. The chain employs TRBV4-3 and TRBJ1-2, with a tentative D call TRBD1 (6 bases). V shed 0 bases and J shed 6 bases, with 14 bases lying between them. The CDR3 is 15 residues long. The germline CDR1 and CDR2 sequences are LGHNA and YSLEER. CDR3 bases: TGCGCCAGCAGCCAAGAGGTCCAGGGGATAGATGGCTACACCTTC. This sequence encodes CASSQEVQGIDGYTF.

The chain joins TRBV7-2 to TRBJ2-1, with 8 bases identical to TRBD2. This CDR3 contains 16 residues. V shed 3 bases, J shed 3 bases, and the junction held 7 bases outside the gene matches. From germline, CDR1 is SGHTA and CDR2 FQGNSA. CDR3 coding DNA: TGTGCCAGCAGCTTCTCCGGTAGCGGGAACTACAATGAGCAGTTCTTC. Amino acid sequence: CASSFSGSGNYNEQFF.

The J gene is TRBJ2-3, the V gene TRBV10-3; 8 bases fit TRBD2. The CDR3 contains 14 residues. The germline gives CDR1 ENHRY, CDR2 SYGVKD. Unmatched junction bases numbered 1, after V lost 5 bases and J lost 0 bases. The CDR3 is CAISSGSSTDTQYF. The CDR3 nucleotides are TGTGCCATCAGTAGCGGGAGTAGCACAGATACGCAGTATTTT.

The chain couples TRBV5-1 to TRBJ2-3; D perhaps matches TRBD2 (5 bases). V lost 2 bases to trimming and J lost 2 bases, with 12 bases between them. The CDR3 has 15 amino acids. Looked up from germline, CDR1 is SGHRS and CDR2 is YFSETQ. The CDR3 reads CASSLEGPNTDTQYF. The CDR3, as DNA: TGCGCCAGCAGCTTAGAGGGTCCTAACACAGATACGCAGTATTTT. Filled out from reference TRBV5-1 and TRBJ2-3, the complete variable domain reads KAGVTQTPRYLIKTRGQQVTLSCSPISGHRSVSWYQQTPGQGLQFLFEYFSETQRNKGNFPGRFSGRQFSNSRSEMNVSTLELGDSALYLCASSLEGPNTDTQYFGPGTRLTVL.

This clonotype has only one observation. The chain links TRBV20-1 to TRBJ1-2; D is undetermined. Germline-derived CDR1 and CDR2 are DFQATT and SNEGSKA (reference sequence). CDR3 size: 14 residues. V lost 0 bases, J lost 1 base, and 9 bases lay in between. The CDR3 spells CSARDRTVNYGYTF. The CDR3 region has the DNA TGCAGTGCTAGAGACCGGACGGTTAACTATGGCTACACCTTC.

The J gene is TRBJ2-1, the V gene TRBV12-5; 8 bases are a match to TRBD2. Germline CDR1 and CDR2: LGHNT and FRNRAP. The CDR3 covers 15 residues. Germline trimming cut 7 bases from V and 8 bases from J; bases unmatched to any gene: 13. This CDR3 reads CASDPAGGIGDEQFF. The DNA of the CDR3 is TGTGCTAGTGACCCCGCGGGAGGAATCGGGGATGAGCAGTTCTTC.

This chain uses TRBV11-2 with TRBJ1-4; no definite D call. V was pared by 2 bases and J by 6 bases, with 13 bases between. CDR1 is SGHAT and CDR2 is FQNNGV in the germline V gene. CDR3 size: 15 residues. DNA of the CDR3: TGTGCCAGCAGCTTAATCGCGGACGACCATGAAAAACTGTTTTTT. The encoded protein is CASSLIADDHEKLFF.

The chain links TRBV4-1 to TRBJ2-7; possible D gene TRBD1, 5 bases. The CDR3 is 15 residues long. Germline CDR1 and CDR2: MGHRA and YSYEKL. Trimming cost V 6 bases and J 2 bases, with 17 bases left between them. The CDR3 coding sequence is TGCGCCAGCAGAGCGACGGTGGGGCACACCTACGAGCAGTACTTC. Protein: CASRATVGHTYEQYF.

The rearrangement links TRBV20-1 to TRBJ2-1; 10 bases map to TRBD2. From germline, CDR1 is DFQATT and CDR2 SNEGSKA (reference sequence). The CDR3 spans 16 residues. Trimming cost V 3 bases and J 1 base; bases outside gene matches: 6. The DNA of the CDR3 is TGCAGTGCTAGCCAGACTAGCGGGCTATCCTACAATGAGCAGTTCTTC. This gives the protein CSASQTSGLSYNEQFF.

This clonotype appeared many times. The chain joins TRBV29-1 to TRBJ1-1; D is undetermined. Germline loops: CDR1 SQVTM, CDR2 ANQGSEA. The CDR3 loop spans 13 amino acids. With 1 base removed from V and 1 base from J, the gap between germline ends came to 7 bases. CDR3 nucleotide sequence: TGCAGCGTTGAAGCTTCGCGGAACACTGAAGCTTTCTTT. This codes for CSVEASRNTEAFF. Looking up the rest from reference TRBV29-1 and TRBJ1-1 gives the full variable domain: SAVISQKPSRDICQRGTSLTIQCQVDSQVTMMFWYRQQPGQSLTLIATANQGSEATYESGFVIDKFPISRPNLTFSTLTVSNMSPEDSSIYLCSVEASRNTEAFFGQGTRLTVV.

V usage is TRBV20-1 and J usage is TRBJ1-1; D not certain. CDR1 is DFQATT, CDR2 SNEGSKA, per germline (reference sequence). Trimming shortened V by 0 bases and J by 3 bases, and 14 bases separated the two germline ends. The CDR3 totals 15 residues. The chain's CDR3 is CSARDLRHPYTEAFF. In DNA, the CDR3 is TGCAGTGCTAGAGATTTGCGACACCCATACACTGAAGCTTTCTTT.

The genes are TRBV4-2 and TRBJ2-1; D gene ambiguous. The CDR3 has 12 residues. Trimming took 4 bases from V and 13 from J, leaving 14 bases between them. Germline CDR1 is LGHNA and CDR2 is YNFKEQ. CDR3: CASSLTKTQQFF. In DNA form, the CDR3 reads TGTGCCAGCAGCCTCACTAAAACCCAACAGTTCTTC.

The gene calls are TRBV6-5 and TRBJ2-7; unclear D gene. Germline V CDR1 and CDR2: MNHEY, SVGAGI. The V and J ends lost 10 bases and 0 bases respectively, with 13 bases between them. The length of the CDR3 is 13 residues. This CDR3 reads CANKAGTSYEQYF. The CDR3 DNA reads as TGTGCCAACAAAGCAGGAACCTCCTACGAGCAGTACTTC.

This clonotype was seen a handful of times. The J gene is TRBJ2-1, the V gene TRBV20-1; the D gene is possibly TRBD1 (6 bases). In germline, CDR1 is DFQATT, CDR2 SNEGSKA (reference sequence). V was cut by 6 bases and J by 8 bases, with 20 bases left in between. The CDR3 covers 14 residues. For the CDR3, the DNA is TGCAGTGCCTCCCCAGGGGCCCCAGGGGATGAGCAGTTCTTC. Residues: CSASPGAPGDEQFF.

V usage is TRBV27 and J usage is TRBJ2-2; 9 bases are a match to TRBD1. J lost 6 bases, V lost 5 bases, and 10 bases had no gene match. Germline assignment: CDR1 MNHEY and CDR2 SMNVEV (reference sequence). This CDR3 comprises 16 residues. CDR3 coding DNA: TGTGCCAGCAGTCTCCGGGACAGGGTCTTTGCCGGGGAGCTGTTTTTT. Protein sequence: CASSLRDRVFAGELFF.

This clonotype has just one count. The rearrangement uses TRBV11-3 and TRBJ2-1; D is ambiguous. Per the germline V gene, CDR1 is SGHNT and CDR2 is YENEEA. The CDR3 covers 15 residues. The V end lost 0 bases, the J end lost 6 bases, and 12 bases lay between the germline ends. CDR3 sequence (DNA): TGTGCCAGCAGCTTAGATGGCTCAATGGGCAATGAGCAGTTCTTC. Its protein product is CASSLDGSMGNEQFF.

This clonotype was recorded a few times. The CDR3, as DNA: TGTGCCAGCAGTCCCCTGAGCGGACCGGCCTACGAGCAGTACTTC. Translated: CASSPLSGPAYEQYF. J is TRBJ2-7 and V is TRBV27, with D perhaps matching TRBD2 (5 bases). This CDR3 spans 15 amino acids. Germline V gene data show CDR1 as MNHEY and CDR2 as SMNVEV (reference sequence). Trimming stripped 5 bases from V and 2 bases from J, with 16 bases between.